This TCR beta chain was sequenced during a study of technical replicates of blood from several donors. Clones were read by immunoSEQ multiplex PCR, and TCRdb kept only the in-frame ones, dropping some. The sample contains tens of thousands of clones, approximately 94% of which appear only once. CDR1 and CDR2 (germline): GTSNPN, SVGIG (reference sequence). This CDR3 spans 11 amino acids. V was clipped by 0 bases and J by 10 bases, with 7 bases between them. The receptor was derived from a human donor in good health. The chain combines TRBV30 with TRBJ2-1, with no clear D. Sequencing was carried out using T cells isolated from PBMCs. The CDR3 coding sequence is TGTGCCTGGAGTGTAGCGTTAGAGCAGTTCTTC. This sequence encodes CAWSVALEQFF.